The text below deals with one TCR beta chain. The authors' processing: Amplification of reference gene primers was used by the study to estimate nucleated cell counts. Assay used: immunoSEQ multiplex PCR; TCRdb lists only in-frame clones, some missing. Clone size and V and J calls were adopted from that table, with D and trimming inferred from the DNA. The table lists about 180,000 clones, 82% of them singletons. The entry originates in a study of blood T cell repertoires in COVID-19. All enrollees were roughly 18 to 95 years old and from approximately 24 US areas. The recovered donors of Cohort 3 showed two negative PCRs, clearance, or symptom resolution. Source material: PBMCs or T cells enriched from blood (not recorded which). The receptor comes from a man in his sixties who had recovered from COVID-19.

For the CDR3, the DNA is TGTGCCAGCAGCTTCACTAGCGGGGGCCTCGAAGTCACCGGGGAGCTGTTTTTT. Translating gives CASSFTSGGLEVTGELFF. V is TRBV7-2 and J is TRBJ2-2; 11 bases map to TRBD2. CDR1 SGHTA and CDR2 FQGNSA come from the germline V gene. V gave up 3 bases and J gave up 4 bases; unmatched junction bases: 10. CDR3 length: 18 residues.